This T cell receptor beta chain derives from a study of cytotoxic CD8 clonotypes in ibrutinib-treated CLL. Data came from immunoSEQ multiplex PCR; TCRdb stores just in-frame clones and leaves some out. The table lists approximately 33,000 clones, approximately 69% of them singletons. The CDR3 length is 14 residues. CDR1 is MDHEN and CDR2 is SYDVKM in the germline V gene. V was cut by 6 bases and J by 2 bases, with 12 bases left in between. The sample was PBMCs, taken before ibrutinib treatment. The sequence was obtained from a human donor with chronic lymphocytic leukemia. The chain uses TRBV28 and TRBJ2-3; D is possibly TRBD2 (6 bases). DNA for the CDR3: TGTGCCAGCAGCCCGGGACTTATCACAGATACGCAGTATTTT. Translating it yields CASSPGLITDTQYF.